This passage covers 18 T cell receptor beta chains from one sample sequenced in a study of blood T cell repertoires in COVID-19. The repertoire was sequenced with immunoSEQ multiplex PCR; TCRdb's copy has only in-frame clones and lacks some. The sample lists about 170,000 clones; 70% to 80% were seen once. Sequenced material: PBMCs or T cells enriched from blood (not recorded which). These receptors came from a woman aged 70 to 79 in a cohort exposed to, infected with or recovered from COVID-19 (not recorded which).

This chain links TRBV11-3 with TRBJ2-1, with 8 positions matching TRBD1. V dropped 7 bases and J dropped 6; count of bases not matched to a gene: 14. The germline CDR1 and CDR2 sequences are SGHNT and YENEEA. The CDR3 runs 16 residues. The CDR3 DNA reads TGTGCCAGCACATTAATCGGGCAGGGGGCGGTCAATGAGCAGTTCTTC. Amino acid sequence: CASTLIGQGAVNEQFF.

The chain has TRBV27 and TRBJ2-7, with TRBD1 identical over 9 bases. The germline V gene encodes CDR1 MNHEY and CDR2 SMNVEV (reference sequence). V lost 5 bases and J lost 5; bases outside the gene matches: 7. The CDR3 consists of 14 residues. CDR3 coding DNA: TGTGCCAGCAGTCGTGGGGACAGGGTTAACGAGCAGTACTTC. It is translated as CASSRGDRVNEQYF.

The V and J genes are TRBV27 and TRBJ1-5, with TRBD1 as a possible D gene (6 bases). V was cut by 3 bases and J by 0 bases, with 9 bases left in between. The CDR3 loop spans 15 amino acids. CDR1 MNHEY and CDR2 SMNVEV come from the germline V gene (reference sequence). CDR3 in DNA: TGTGCCAGCAGTTTTAGGGGGTATAGCAATCAGCCCCAGCATTTT. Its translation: CASSFRGYSNQPQHF.

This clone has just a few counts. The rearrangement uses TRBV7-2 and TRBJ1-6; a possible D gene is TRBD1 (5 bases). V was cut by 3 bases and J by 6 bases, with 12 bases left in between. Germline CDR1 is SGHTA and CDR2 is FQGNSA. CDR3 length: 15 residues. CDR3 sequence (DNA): TGTGCCAGCAGCTTCGGCAGGGTGATTAATTCACCCCTCCACTTT. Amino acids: CASSFGRVINSPLHF.

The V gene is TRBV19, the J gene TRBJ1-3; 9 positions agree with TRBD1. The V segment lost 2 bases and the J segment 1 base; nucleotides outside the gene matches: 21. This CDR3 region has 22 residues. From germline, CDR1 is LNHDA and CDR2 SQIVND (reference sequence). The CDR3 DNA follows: TGTGCCAGTAGTATAAATTGGGGGACAGGGTCGGCAACCCGTCAATCTGGAAACACCATATATTTT. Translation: CASSINWGTGSATRQSGNTIYF.

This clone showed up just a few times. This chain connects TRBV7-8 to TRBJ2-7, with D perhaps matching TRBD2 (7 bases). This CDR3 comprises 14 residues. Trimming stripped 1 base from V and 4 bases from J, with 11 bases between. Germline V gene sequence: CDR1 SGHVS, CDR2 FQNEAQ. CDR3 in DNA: TGTGCCAGCAGCTTAGGGGCGGGGGCGTACGAGCAGTACTTC. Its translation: CASSLGAGAYEQYF.

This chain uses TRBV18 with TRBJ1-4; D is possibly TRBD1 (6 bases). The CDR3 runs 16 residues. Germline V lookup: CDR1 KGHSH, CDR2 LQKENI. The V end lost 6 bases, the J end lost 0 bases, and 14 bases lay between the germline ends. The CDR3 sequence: CASSRGRGSTNEKLFF. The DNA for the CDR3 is TGTGCCAGCTCTCGCGGCAGGGGCTCAACTAATGAAAAACTGTTTTTT.

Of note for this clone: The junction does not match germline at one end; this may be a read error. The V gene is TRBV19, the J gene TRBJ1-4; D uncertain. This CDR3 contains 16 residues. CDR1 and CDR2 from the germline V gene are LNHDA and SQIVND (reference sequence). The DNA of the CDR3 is TGTGCCAGTAGCATAGGGAACAGTGCAACTAATGAAAAACTGTTTTTT. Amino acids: CASSIGNSATNEKLFF.

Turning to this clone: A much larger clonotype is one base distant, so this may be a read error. CDR3 sequence: CASSSNTGELFF. The CDR3 DNA follows: TGTGCCAGCAGCTCAAACACCGGGGAGCTGTTTTTT. The chain uses TRBV7-2 and TRBJ2-2; no firm D call. Germline CDR1 reads SGHTA; CDR2 reads FQGNSA. The CDR3 runs 12 residues. Trimming removed 4 bases from V and 2 bases from J, with 2 bases in between.

This CDR3 is CASSLFGQVSGRGYNEQFF. The CDR3, as DNA: TGTGCCAGCAGCCTATTCGGACAGGTTAGCGGGAGAGGTTACAATGAGCAGTTCTTC. The rearrangement joins TRBV5-7 to TRBJ2-1; 9 bases fit TRBD2. TRBV5-7 is known as an ORF, though its function is uncertain. The CDR3 extends over 19 amino acids. V lost 4 bases and J lost 4; bases outside the gene matches: 18.

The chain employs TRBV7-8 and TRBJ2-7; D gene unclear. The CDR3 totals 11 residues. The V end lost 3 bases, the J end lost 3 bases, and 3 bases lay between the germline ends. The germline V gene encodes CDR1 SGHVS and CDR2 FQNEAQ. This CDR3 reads CASSFLYEQYF. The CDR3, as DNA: TGTGCCAGCAGCTTCCTCTACGAGCAGTACTTC.

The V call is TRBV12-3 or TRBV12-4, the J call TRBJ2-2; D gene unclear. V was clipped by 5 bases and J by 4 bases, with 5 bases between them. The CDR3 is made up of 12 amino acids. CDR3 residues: CASSPRTGELFF. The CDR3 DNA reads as TGTGCCAGCAGTCCGCGCACCGGGGAGCTGTTTTTT.

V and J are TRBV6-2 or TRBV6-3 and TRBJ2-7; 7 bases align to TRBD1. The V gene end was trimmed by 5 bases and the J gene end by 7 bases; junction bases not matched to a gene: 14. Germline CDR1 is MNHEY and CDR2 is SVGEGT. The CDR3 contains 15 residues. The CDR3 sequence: CASSTPGQLSWEQYF. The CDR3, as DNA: TGTGCCAGCAGTACCCCGGGACAGCTCTCATGGGAGCAGTACTTC.

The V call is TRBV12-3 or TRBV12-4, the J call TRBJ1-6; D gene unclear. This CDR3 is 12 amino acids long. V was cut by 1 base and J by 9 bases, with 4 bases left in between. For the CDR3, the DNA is TGTGCCAGCAGTTTAGGGAGTTCACCCCTCCACTTT. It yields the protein CASSLGSSPLHF.

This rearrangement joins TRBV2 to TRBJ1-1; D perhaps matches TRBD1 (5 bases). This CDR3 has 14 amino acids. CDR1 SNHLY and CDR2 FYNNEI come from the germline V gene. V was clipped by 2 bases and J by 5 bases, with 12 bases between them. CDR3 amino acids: CASSEISGGTEAFF. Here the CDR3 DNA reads TGTGCCAGCAGTGAAATCTCGGGGGGGACTGAAGCTTTCTTT.

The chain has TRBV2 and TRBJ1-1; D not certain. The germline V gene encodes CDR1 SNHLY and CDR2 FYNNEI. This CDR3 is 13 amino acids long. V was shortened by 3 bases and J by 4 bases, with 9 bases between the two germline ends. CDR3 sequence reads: CASSDEGGTEAFF. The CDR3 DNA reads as TGTGCCAGCAGTGATGAGGGCGGCACTGAAGCTTTCTTT. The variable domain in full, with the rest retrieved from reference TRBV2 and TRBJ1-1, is EPEVTQTPSHQVTQMGQEVILRCVPISNHLYFYWYRQILGQKVEFLVSFYNNEISEKSEIFDDQFSVERPDGSNFTLKIRSTKLEDSAMYFCASSDEGGTEAFFGQGTRLTVV.

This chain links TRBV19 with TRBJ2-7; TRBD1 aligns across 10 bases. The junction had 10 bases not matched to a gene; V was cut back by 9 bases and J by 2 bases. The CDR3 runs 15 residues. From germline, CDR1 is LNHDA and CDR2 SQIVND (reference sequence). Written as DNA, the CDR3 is TGTGCCAGCCAATTGACAGGGGGCTCCCCCTACGAGCAGTACTTC. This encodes CASQLTGGSPYEQYF. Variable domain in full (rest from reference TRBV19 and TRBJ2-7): DGGITQSPKYLFRKEGQNVTLSCEQNLNHDAMYWYRQDPGQGLRLIYYSQIVNDFQKGDIAEGYSVSREKKESFPLTVTSAQKNPTAFYLCASQLTGGSPYEQYFGPGTRLTVT.

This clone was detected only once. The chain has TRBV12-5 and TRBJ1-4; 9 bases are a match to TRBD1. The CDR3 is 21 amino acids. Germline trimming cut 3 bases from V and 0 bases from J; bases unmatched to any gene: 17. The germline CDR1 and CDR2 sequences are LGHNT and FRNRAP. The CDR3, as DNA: TGTGCTAGTGGTTTCCTTGCCTGGGACAGGGTGCGCCTTCCAACTAATGAAAAACTGTTTTTT. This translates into CASGFLAWDRVRLPTNEKLFF. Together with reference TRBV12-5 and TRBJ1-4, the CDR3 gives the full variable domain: DARVTQTPRHKVTEMGQEVTMRCQPILGHNTVFWYRQTMMQGLELLAYFRNRAPLDDSGMPKDRFSAEMPDATLATLKIQPSEPRDSAVYFCASGFLAWDRVRLPTNEKLFFGSGTQLSVL.